This T cell receptor (beta chain) was observed in a study of regulatory T cells in long-lasting Graves disease. Study observations and caveats: Persistent Graves' patients showed a TCR diversity that was lower than that of newly diagnosed ones. When disease was persistent, TRBV28, TRBJ1-2 and TRBJ2-5 were the favored segments.

Construction of the TCR beta libraries employed iRepertoire HTBI primers in conjunction with Arm-PCR of CDR3 regions. MiXCR was run by TCRdb on the multiplex PCR reads, yielding one entry per CDR3 protein. The sample contains 400,000 to 500,000 distinct CDR3 sequences, less than 15% of which appear only once. Documented time point: newly diagnosed GD, antithyroid drugs for less than 3 months. Extracted RNA from PBMCs served as the source of the TCR library. The V gene's germline CDR1 is SQVTM and CDR2 ANQGSEA. V lost 6 bases to trimming and J lost 8 bases; unmatched junction nucleotides: 5. This CDR3 comprises 11 residues. About this clonotype itself: As yet, its antigen is unknown.

The sample was also linked to a second study, of T cells in Graves' hyperthyroidism and ophthalmopathy. Turning to that study: During a first-round RT-PCR of the TCR CDR3, the HTBI primer set was used. Through a model of 13 V-J features, ophthalmopathy was separated from stable hyperthyroidism.

Sequenced material: peripheral blood mononuclear cells (PBMCs), taken at new diagnosis, from a patient treated with antithyroid drugs. This chain connects TRBV29-1 to TRBJ2-3; TRBD1 matches at 7 bases. The sequence was collected from a woman aged 50 to 65 with Graves disease. The CDR3 DNA follows: TGCAGCGTCGACAGGGCGGGTACGCAGTATTTT. It translates to CSVDRAGTQYF.